This T cell receptor (beta chain) was observed in a study of CD4+ T cells in melanoma (dated 2022 in TCRdb). For context, the study as a whole: Neoantigen-specific CD4+ T cells in human melanoma were what the study investigated.

From its cysteine to its phenylalanine, the CDR3 spans 13 amino acids. The only DNA kept is the CDR3, 39 bases in frame from the first base. The germline V gene gives CDR1 as ENHRY and CDR2 as SYGVKD. V sheds 5 bases and J sheds 3 bases, leaving 10 bases between their ends. The donors were melanoma patients. The library was produced with the immunoSEQ multiplex PCR assay. TCRdb limited this immuneACCESS table to in-frame rearrangements with V and J called. A share of clones is missing; checked studies link under half to unresolved V genes, and the rest is unexplained. Counted in this sample were about 120,000 clones; about 92% of them appeared once. Of the sample, 3.3% falls within the top ten clones. Paper-wide results and their limitations: The report described a correlation between neoantigen-specific CD4+ T cells and the function of CD8+ T cells, macrophages and B cells. Diverse differentiation states were reported to be shown by neoantigen-specific CD4+ T cells in melanoma.

With regard to this clone: This clone's antigen is unknown. Within one base of it there is no much larger clone, and no base qualities were kept.

The sequence was collected from a human donor with melanoma. The sequencing input was peripheral blood. The chain links TRBV10-3 with TRBJ2-5, with the D call perhaps TRBD1 or TRBD2, each one matching 6 bases. At the DNA level, the sequence is TGTGCCATCAGTCTGGAGGGGGAAGAGACCCAGTACTTC. Translated, it gives CAISLEGEETQYF.